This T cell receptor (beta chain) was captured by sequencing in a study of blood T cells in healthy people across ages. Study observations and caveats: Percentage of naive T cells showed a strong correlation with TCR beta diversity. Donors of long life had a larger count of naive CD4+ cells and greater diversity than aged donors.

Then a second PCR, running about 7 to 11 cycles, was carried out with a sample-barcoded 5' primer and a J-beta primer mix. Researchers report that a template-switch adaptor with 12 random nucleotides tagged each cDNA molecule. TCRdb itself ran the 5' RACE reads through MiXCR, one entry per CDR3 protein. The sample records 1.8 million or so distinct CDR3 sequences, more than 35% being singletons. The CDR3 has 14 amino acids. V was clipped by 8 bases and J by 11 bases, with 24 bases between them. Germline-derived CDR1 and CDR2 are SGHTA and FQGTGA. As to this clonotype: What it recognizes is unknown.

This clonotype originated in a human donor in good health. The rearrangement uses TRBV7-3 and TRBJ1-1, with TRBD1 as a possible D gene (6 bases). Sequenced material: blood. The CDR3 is CASAKGTIPYMAFF. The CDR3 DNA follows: TGTGCCAGCGCCAAGGGGACAATCCCATATATGGCTTTCTTT.